These T cell receptor beta chains were read from a single sample in a study of blood T cell repertoires in COVID-19. Profiling relied on immunoSEQ multiplex PCR, and the TCRdb table lists in-frame clones only, not all of them. The table has around 80,000 clones, about 70% seen once. The sample comprised peripheral blood. These receptors all come from a woman of 80 years or more with active or convalescent COVID-19. CDR3s include the opening cysteine and the closing phenylalanine or tryptophan. Fields, in order: V gene, D gene, J gene, clone size, CDR3 DNA, CDR3 protein. D genes are given only for firm matches. Size tells how often a clone was seen (once, few, many) or the class of an expanded clone, and some rows leave it out.

TRBV7-3	TRBD1	TRBJ2-2	NA	TGTGCCAGCAGCCTTTTGGGACAGGTCAACACCGGGGAGCTGTTTTTT	CASSLLGQVNTGELFF
TRBV28	TRBD1	TRBJ1-2	NA	TGTGCCAGCGGTCAGACAGGGGTCAATGGCTACACCTTC	CASGQTGVNGYTF
TRBV7-6	TRBD1	TRBJ1-5	few	TGTGCCAGCAGCCGGGGACAGGGCGGGGATCAGCCCCAGCATTTT	CASSRGQGGDQPQHF
TRBV7-2	NA	TRBJ1-3	NA	TGTGCCAGCAGCTTACCAGAAGGAAACACCATATATTTT	CASSLPEGNTIYF
TRBV29-1	NA	TRBJ1-3	NA	TGCAGCGTTATAGAGGGTAGCTCTGGAAACACCATATATTTT	CSVIEGSSGNTIYF
TRBV10-3	NA	TRBJ2-1	NA	TGTGCCATCAGTGATGGCGGTCCAAGCTCCTACAATGAGCAGTTCTTC	CAISDGGPSSYNEQFF
TRBV7-9	TRBD2	TRBJ2-3	NA	TGTGCCAGCAGCCGGGAGGGGAGCACAGATACGCAGTATTTT	CASSREGSTDTQYF
TRBV9	TRBD1	TRBJ2-7	NA	TGTGCCAGCAACCGACAGGGGGCTACGGACGAGCAGTACTTC	CASNRQGATDEQYF
TRBV6-6	NA	TRBJ2-7	NA	TGTGCCAGCAGTCTTACTGGGTCCACAGGGAGCCCAGAGGAGCAGTACTTC	CASSLTGSTGSPEEQYF
TRBV19	NA	TRBJ1-2	NA	TGTGCCAGTAGTGGCGGGACTGCGGAAGCTAACTATGGCTACACCTTC	CASSGGTAEANYGYTF
TRBV9	TRBD1	TRBJ1-2	NA	TGTGCCAGCAGCGGGGGACAGGGGGACATTAACTATGGCTACACCTTC	CASSGGQGDINYGYTF
TRBV12-2	NA	TRBJ1-3	NA	TGTGCAAGTCGCTCCAGGGGGAACTCTGGAAACACCATATATTTT	CASRSRGNSGNTIYF
TRBV3-1/TRBV3-2	TRBD1	TRBJ1-2	NA	TGTGCCAGCAGCCATCTGACAGGGGAATATGGCTACACCTTC	CASSHLTGEYGYTF
TRBV9	TRBD1	TRBJ2-3	NA	TGTGCCAGCAGCGTAGCGGTAGACAGGGCGACAGATACGCAGTATTTT	CASSVAVDRATDTQYF
TRBV4-1	NA	TRBJ2-7	NA	TGCGCCAGCAGCCAAGGGCAGGGGCTAAGCTACGAGCAGTACTTC	CASSQGQGLSYEQYF
TRBV6-5	NA	TRBJ1-4	medium-sized	TGTGCCAGCAGTTACGGAGGGAAGAATGAAAAACTGTTTTTT	CASSYGGKNEKLFF
TRBV10-3	NA	TRBJ2-2	NA	TGTGCCATCACCGACAGCGATTCGAACACCGGGGAGCTGTTTTTT	CAITDSDSNTGELFF
TRBV12-3/TRBV12-4	NA	TRBJ2-3	NA	TGTGCCAGCAGTTCAGGGTCTACGCAGTATTTT	CASSSGSTQYF
TRBV6-2/TRBV6-3	NA	TRBJ2-2	NA	TGTGCCAGCAGTTACCCCCCGGCCGAGGGGGCCGGGGAGCTGTTTTTT	CASSYPPAEGAGELFF
TRBV19	NA	TRBJ1-1	NA	TGTGCCAGTAGTATGCGTGCAGGCGTCGCTTTCTTT	CASSMRAGVAFF
TRBV6-5	TRBD1	TRBJ2-5	NA	TGTGCCAGCAACCAGGGGGCCTGGGAGACCCAGTACTTC	CASNQGAWETQYF
TRBV7-2	NA	TRBJ2-1	NA	TGTGCCAGCAAAATAGGGGCAGGGAATGAGCAGTTCTTC	CASKIGAGNEQFF
TRBV9	NA	TRBJ1-4	NA	TGTGCCAGCAGTCTGGAGGGGAGAGCATCTAATGAAAAACTGTTTTTT	CASSLEGRASNEKLFF